This TCR beta chain originates from a study of tissue T cells after allogeneic stem cell transplantation. Study results and limitations: Sampling depth was limited, and the cohort was small and clinically varied. Few T cell clones were shared across patients, but motif clusters showed tissue-specific shared signatures. Only a limited share of tissue TCRs appeared in blood or spleen.

Time point denoted: mouse harvest day 7 after allogeneic transplant. Tail vein injection delivered 10^7 T-cell-depleted bone marrow cells and 10^6 splenic CD5+ T cells. Sequencing of TCRbeta CDR3 at survey depth gave sequences and template counts. Only in-frame clones appear in the TCRdb table, and some are missing; sequencing was by immunoSEQ multiplex PCR. This sample has roughly 9,500 clones, with about 50% found just once. The germline CDR1 and CDR2 sequences are SNHLY and FYNGKV (reference sequence). V gave up 4 bases and J gave up 2 bases; unmatched junction bases: 3. There are 14 residues in the CDR3. A remark on this clone: Its antigen is unidentified. Gene and germline names: mouse. Read sequence stops 1 residue before the CDR3 end, and the germline J gene provides the missing end.

The chain is built from TRBV3 and TRBJ1-2; 8 bases align to TRBD1. The clonotype was recovered from a female BALB/c mouse given C57BL/6 T cells with graft-versus-host disease after an allogeneic hematopoietic cell transplant. The sample consisted of gut tissue. The CDR3: CASSSTGGNSDYTF. Incomplete CDR3 DNA: TGTGCCAGCAGCTCTACAGGGGGGAACTCCGACTACACC.